This T cell receptor (beta chain) derives from a study of blood T cells in healthy people across ages. The study's findings and limits: With age, beta diversity per million T cells declined roughly linearly, significantly by 40. There was a strong correlation between TCR beta diversity and naive T cell percentage.

Staff drew 9 to 10 milliliters of peripheral blood from each donor. Each sample yielded at least 7 million isolated PBMCs. The authors ran a second PCR of about 7 to 11 cycles using a sample-barcoded 5' primer and a J-beta primer mix. MiXCR, run by TCRdb on the 5' RACE reads, gives a single entry per CDR3 protein. The sample carries roughly 900,000 distinct CDR3 sequences, around 49% recorded once. Regarding this clonotype: What it binds is not known.

The CDR3 is 15 amino acids. The germline V gene encodes CDR1 MNHEY and CDR2 SVGAGI. The ends were cut back, 4 bases at V and 1 base at J, with 14 bases in the middle. Sequenced input: blood. The receptor was isolated from a man under 40 in good health. The V gene is TRBV6-5, the J gene TRBJ2-7; tentatively, D is TRBD1 or TRBD2 (5 bases each). CDR3 region: CASSLDTGISYEQYF. CDR3 DNA: TGTGCCAGCAGTTTGGACACGGGGATATCCTACGAGCAGTACTTC.